This T cell receptor (beta chain) was documented in a study of CD4 T cells in relation to SARS-CoV-2 and coronaviruses (dated by TCRdb to about 2021). About the investigation overall: HLA restriction was mapped for shared crossreactive spike epitopes using patient-derived lymphoblastoid cell lines. The Adaptive Biotechnologies TCR-sequencing kit was used to sequence samples from a few pre-COVID donors and the naive versus memory experiments, whereas other data were Illumina-based. At the level of individual TCR clonotypes, the study evaluated whether memory CD4+ T cells crossreact between the spike proteins of SARS-CoV-2 and those of common cold coronaviruses. Expansion assays from other donors in the study were sequenced with a different, Illumina-based TCR-beta assay. Overall study results and their limits: In roughly two thirds of donors, memory CD4+ clonotypes turned up that crossrecognized SARS-CoV-2 and at least one common cold coronavirus spike. No donor contributed both pre-pandemic and post-infection samples, which limited tracing the source of pre-existing responses. Since the crossreactivity analysis centred on spike protein, crossreactivity against other viral proteins was not assessed. Compared with monoreactive clones, crossreactive clones had significantly weaker SARS-CoV-2-driven expansion, a result consistent with antigenic imprinting. The study was limited by small numbers of patients and tested TCRs. Naive versus memory sequencing indicated that memory recall responses, rather than primary responses primed during culture, are detected by the assay.

Deep-resolution immunoSEQ TCR-beta sequencing was performed on DNA from uncultured naive and memory CD4+ T cells. On the authors' methods: During preprocessing, nonproductive sequences were discarded, as were any CDR3s that did not begin with C, did not end with F or W, or were shorter than 7 amino acids. Cultured and uncultured naive and memory CD4+ repertoires were searched for CDR3s previously identified as spike- and CEF-reactive. CDR3 homology was quantified as pairwise Levenshtein distance, calculated with the stringdist R package after three terminal residues were trimmed from each end. This is the immuneACCESS table as TCRdb keeps it, with only in-frame sequences that have V and J called. A part of the clones is gone; compared with another copy, unresolved V genes explain less than half, and the rest is unexplained. The V and J calls and clone size were taken over from that table, and D and trimming were inferred from the DNA. This sample comprises roughly 71,000 clones, around 87% of them detected only once. The top ten clones comprise 1.5% to 2% of the sample.

CD4+ T cells from unexposed donors were collected before the COVID-19 pandemic (2011-2018). Naive and memory CD4+ T cells were separated from cryopreserved PBMCs by CD4 enrichment followed by EasySep naive CD4+ T cell enrichment. Leukapheresis product for the unexposed donors was purchased commercially. Ficoll-Paque PLUS gradient centrifugation was used to isolate PBMCs from leukapheresis product or whole blood. PBMCs were either cryopreserved at -140°C or used fresh in the expansion assay. The QIAamp Micro DNA Kit was used to extract genomic DNA from the CD4+ T cells. This clone was observed a handful of times. Its antigen is still unknown. Per-base quality was not reported, and no clone a single base away is much larger than it. Sequenced sample: memory CD4+ T cells from PBMCs. The cell subset or site label, as the study defines it: memory (non-naive) CD4+ T cells. The source is a human donor in good health.

The CDR3 is CASRLAGGPSSYEQYF. The sequenced DNA is TGTGCCAGCAGACTAGCGGGGGGCCCAAGCTCCTACGAGCAGTACTTC. The receptor chain draws on TRBV6-6 and TRBJ2-7; the central 12 bases match TRBD2. CDR1 and CDR2 are drawn from the germline V gene (reference sequence): MNHNY, SVGAGI. Inclusive of the bounding cysteine and phenylalanine, the CDR3 is 16 residues long. This entry keeps only the CDR3 DNA: 48 bases, framed from base 1. Germline trimming amounts to 6 bases on V and 0 bases on J, with 6 as the count of junction bases outside the gene matches.